This entry concerns a single T cell receptor (beta chain). CDR3 length: 13 amino acids. Germline CDR1 SGHTA, CDR2 FQGNSA. Trimming shortened V by 1 base and J by 4 bases, and 7 bases separated the two germline ends. TCRdb's table, derived via immunoSEQ multiplex PCR, lists solely in-frame clones and lacks some. The repertoire includes more than 130,000 clones, approximately 80% of them detected once, and approximately 9% sits in the top ten. These data come from a study of blood T cell repertoires in COVID-19. Looking at the study overall: Samples came from the United States, Italy and Spain, spanning acute and convalescent COVID-19.

The clonotype originates from a woman over 75 in a cohort sampled during active or convalescent COVID-19. The genes are TRBV7-2 and TRBJ1-2; a weak D match, TRBD1 (5 bases). Input material: peripheral blood. DNA for the CDR3: TGTGCCAGCAGCTTAGACAGGCTCTATGGCTACACCTTC. Translation: CASSLDRLYGYTF. Together with reference TRBV7-2 and TRBJ1-2, the CDR3 gives the full variable domain: GAGVSQSPSNKVTEKGKDVELRCDPISGHTALYWYRQSLGQGLEFLIYFQGNSAPDKSGLPSDRFSAERTGGSVSTLTIQRTQQEDSAVYLCASSLDRLYGYTFGSGTRLTVV.